This T cell receptor beta chain emerged from a study of tumor-infiltrating lymphocytes in primary liver carcinoma. Study results and limitations: Tumor specimens were characterized by a significantly higher top-250-clone fraction than blood (p = 0.039). Researchers report that only about 7.5-25% of top clones turned up in all five tumor regions. Whereas tumor region pairs overlapped more, tumor-adjacent and tumor-blood pairs overlapped less.

About this clonotype: No antigen is known for it. Possible read error: a much larger clone is one base away.

With a constant-region primer, TCR beta cDNA was made from about 0.5 ug of total RNA. Construction of TCR beta libraries relied on three successive nested multiplex PCR rounds employing slightly modified ARM-PCR. Two initial PCR rounds of around 9 cycles each paired TRBV1-TRBV30 forward primers with a C-beta reverse primer. Each CDR3 protein gets one entry after TCRdb re-called the multiplex PCR reads with MiXCR. The top ten clones hold 29% of a sample with 44,000 or so distinct CDR3 sequences, less than 85% of them seen once. Germline-derived CDR1 and CDR2 are ENHRY and SYGVKD. This CDR3 spans 15 amino acids. Each 20-30 mg portion of unsorted bulk tissue served as the source for co-extraction of RNA and DNA. Chronic HBV infection affected patients, none of whom had received treatment.

The TCR sequence derives from a man in his forties with primary liver carcinoma and hepatitis B virus infection. The specimen was liver tumor tissue from sampling region 5. Indicated subset: tumor region T5, tumor centre. J is TRBJ2-3 and V is TRBV10-3, with a tentative D call TRBD1 (6 bases). The CDR3 region has the DNA TGTGCCATCAGTAAGGACAGCCCTGGCAGAGATGCGCAGTATTTT. This encodes CAISKDSPGRDAQYF.